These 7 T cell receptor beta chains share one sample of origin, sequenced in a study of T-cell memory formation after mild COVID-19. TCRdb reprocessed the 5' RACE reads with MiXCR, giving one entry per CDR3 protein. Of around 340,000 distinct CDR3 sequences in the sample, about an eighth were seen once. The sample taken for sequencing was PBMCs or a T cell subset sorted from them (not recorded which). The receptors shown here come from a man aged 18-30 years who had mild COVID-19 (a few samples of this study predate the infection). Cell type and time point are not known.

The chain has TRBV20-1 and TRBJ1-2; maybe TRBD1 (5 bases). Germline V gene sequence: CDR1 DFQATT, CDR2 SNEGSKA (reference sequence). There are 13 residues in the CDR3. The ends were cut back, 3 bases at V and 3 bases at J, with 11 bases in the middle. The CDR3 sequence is CSASARADYGYTF. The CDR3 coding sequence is TGCAGTGCTAGCGCCAGGGCCGACTATGGCTACACCTTC.

The CDR3 here is CASTKGRVEREQFF. The CDR3 DNA reads TGTGCCAGCACCAAAGGCAGGGTGGAGAGGGAGCAGTTCTTC. The V call is TRBV7-8, the J call TRBJ2-1; a possible D gene is TRBD1 (5 bases). The CDR3 runs to 14 residues. The germline V gene encodes CDR1 SGHVS and CDR2 FQNEAQ. Between the trimmed V and J ends, which lost 7 bases and 10 bases, there was a span of 20 bases.

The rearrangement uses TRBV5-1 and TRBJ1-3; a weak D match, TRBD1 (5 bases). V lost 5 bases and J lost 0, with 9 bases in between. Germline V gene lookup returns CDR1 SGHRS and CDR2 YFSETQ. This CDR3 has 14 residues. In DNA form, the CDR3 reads TGCGCCAGCAGAACGGGGGGCTCTGGAAACACCATATATTTT. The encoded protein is CASRTGGSGNTIYF.

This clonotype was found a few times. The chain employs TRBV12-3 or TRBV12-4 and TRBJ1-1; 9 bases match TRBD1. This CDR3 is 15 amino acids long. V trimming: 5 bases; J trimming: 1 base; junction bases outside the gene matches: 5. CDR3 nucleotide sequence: TGTGCCAGCAGTGGGACAGGGCTCTCGAACACTGAAGCTTTCTTT. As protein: CASSGTGLSNTEAFF.

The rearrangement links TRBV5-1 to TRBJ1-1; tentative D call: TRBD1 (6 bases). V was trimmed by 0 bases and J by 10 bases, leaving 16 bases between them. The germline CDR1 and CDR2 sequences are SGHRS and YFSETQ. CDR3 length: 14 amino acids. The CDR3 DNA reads TGCGCCAGCAGCTTGGGGACCAACAGGGAAGGAGCTTTCTTT. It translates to CASSLGTNREGAFF. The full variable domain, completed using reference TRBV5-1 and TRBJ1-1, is KAGVTQTPRYLIKTRGQQVTLSCSPISGHRSVSWYQQTPGQGLQFLFEYFSETQRNKGNFPGRFSGRQFSNSRSEMNVSTLELGDSALYLCASSLGTNREGAFFGQGTRLTVV.

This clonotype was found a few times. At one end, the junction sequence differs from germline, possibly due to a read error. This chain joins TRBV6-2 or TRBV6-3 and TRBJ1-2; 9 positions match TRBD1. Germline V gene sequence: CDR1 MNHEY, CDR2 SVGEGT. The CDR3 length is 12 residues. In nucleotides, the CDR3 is TGTGCCAGCAGTTACTCGGGACAGGGATTCGCCTTC. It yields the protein CASSYSGQGFAF.

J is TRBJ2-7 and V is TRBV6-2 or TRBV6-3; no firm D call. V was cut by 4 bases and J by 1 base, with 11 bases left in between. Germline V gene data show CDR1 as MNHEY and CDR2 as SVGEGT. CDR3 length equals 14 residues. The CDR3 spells CASSSAGRSYEQYF. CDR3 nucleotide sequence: TGTGCCAGCAGTTCCGCCGGAAGGTCCTACGAGCAGTACTTC.